Presented here are 17 T cell receptor beta chains from one specimen sequenced in a study of T cells expressing NK-cell markers. From its re-call of the 5' RACE reads, TCRdb lists each CDR3 protein once, without DNA. The sample totals 550,000 to 600,000 distinct CDR3 sequences. What was sequenced was blood T cells: a sorted CD56 or NKG2C T cell subset, CD4+ or CD8+ T cells, or bulk PBMC T cells (not recorded which). The receptor set was obtained from a man aged 18 to 30 in good health.

The V and J genes are TRBV29-1 and TRBJ2-3; TCRdb's assignment of TRBD2 cannot be checked, as there is no DNA. CDR1 SQVTM and CDR2 ANQGSEA come from the germline V gene. CDR3 length equals 17 residues. CDR3 amino acids: CSVEGPGGGRGTDTQYF.

This chain uses TRBV29-1 with TRBJ2-7. The CDR3 contains 11 residues. CDR1 is SQVTM and CDR2 is ANQGSEA in the germline V gene. The CDR3 sequence is CSVYGSLGQYF.

V and J are TRBV7-2 and TRBJ2-1; the TCRdb call, TRBD2, lacks DNA for checking. Germline V gene sequence: CDR1 SGHTA, CDR2 FQGNSA. CDR3 length: 15 residues. The CDR3 spells CASSFPGLANGEQFF.

The CDR3 reads CASSLSASGSYEQYF. The chain carries TRBV28 and TRBJ2-7; TCRdb's assignment of TRBD2 cannot be checked, as there is no DNA. The CDR3 runs 15 residues. The germline V gene encodes CDR1 MDHEN and CDR2 SYDVKM.

The chain couples TRBV7-9 to TRBJ2-1; TCRdb selects TRBD2, and the lack of DNA leaves this call unchecked. The CDR3 is 14 amino acids. Germline V gene lookup returns CDR1 SEHNR and CDR2 FQNEAQ (reference sequence). CDR3 amino acids: CASTAGGSYNEQFF.

The rearrangement links TRBV12-3 or TRBV12-4 to TRBJ2-3; TCRdb lists TRBD2, though no DNA is available to test this call. This CDR3 spans 18 amino acids. CDR3 amino acids: CASRPTAVAGGPTDTQYF.

The V and J genes are TRBV20-1 and TRBJ2-7; TCRdb indicates TRBD2, and absent DNA this call remains unverified. This CDR3 is built from 14 residues. Germline V gene sequence: CDR1 DFQATT, CDR2 SNEGSKA (reference sequence). Here the CDR3 reads CSASKEVLSYEQYF.

The chain links TRBV24-1 to TRBJ2-2; TCRdb designates TRBD2, a call that cannot be tested without DNA. The CDR3 totals 15 residues. Germline loops: CDR1 KGHDR, CDR2 SFDVKD. This CDR3 reads CATSEAGTIDGELFF.

The chain employs TRBV12-3 or TRBV12-4 and TRBJ2-2; the TCRdb call, TRBD2, lacks DNA for checking. The CDR3 is made up of 16 amino acids. This CDR3 is CASSLGTRISTGELFF.

The chain employs TRBV15 and TRBJ2-3; TCRdb selects TRBD1, and the lack of DNA leaves this call unchecked. The length of the CDR3 is 16 residues. CDR1 is LNHNV, CDR2 YYDKDF, per germline (reference sequence). This chain's CDR3 is CATSERGGLSTDTQYF.

The gene calls are TRBV29-1 and TRBJ2-1; TCRdb indicates TRBD2, and absent DNA this call remains unverified. CDR1 is SQVTM, CDR2 ANQGSEA, per germline. This CDR3 spans 16 amino acids. This chain's CDR3 is CSVEAHREYKGGEQFF.

V gene TRBV11-2 combines with J gene TRBJ1-1; the TCRdb D gene call, TRBD1, has no DNA to confirm it. The CDR3 is made up of 12 amino acids. Germline assignment: CDR1 SGHAT and CDR2 FQNNGV. The CDR3 loop reads CASSANRGEAFF.

The chain has TRBV5-1 and TRBJ2-5; TCRdb names TRBD1, which stays unverified in the absence of DNA. The CDR3 has 16 amino acids. In germline, CDR1 is SGHRS, CDR2 YFSETQ. The CDR3 reads CASSSDPRQIQETQYF. The full variable domain, rest sourced from reference TRBV5-1 and TRBJ2-5, is KAGVTQTPRYLIKTRGQQVTLSCSPISGHRSVSWYQQTPGQGLQFLFEYFSETQRNKGNFPGRFSGRQFSNSRSEMNVSTLELGDSALYLCASSSDPRQIQETQYFGPGTRLLVL.

This chain links TRBV6-2 or TRBV6-3 with TRBJ2-2; TCRdb returns TRBD1, unconfirmable since there is no DNA. The CDR3 contains 18 residues. Per the germline V gene, CDR1 is MNHEY and CDR2 is SVGEGT. The CDR3 spells CASSSLPGQGGPTGELFF.

V gene TRBV12-3 or TRBV12-4 combines with J gene TRBJ2-5. This CDR3 region has 14 residues. CDR3 region: CASSLYTTQETQYF.

The chain recombines TRBV11-2 with TRBJ2-2; TCRdb designates TRBD1, a call that cannot be tested without DNA. The CDR3 is 17 amino acids. Per germline, CDR1 SGHAT and CDR2 FQNNGV. The CDR3 is CASTVSPGAGTTGELFF.

The chain joins TRBV11-2 to TRBJ2-1. CDR1 is SGHAT and CDR2 is FQNNGV in the germline V gene. The CDR3 loop spans 15 amino acids. CDR3 protein: CASSDGRGSYNEQFF. The entire variable domain, with the rest obtained from reference TRBV11-2 and TRBJ2-1, is as follows: EAGVAQSPRYKIIEKRQSVAFWCNPISGHATLYWYQQILGQGPKLLIQFQNNGVVDDSQLPKDRFSAERLKGVDSTLKIQPAKLEDSAVYLCASSDGRGSYNEQFFGPGTRLTVL.